The entry that follows covers one TCR beta chain sequence. Its antigen is currently unknown. The assay was immunoSEQ multiplex PCR, and TCRdb's table has in-frame clones only and misses some. This sample has about 110,000 clones, with over 85% found just once. As for time point: cycle 4 day 1 (C4D1), after more than 5 weeks of nivolumab. Each patient relapsed following autologous stem cell transplantation, and prior brentuximab vedotin exposure differed. The patients, who had relapsed/refractory classical Hodgkin lymphoma, achieved best responses of complete response, partial response or progressive disease. This sample is part of a study of PD-1 blockade in classical Hodgkin lymphoma. Study conclusions and caveats: Individuals initiating nivolumab under 1 year after ASCT were excluded. Similar baseline diversity was found in complete responders and newly diagnosed patients.

The CDR3 is made up of 14 amino acids. The V end was cut by 2 bases, the J end by 2 bases, with 10 bases between. From germline, CDR1 is SGHDT and CDR2 YYEEEE. The receptor's source is a human donor with classical Hodgkin lymphoma. This specimen was peripheral blood mononuclear cells (PBMCs), taken before the fourth cycle of nivolumab. The genes are TRBV5-6 and TRBJ1-1; D uncertain. CDR3 bases: TGTGCCAGCAGCTTTATCTTCAGTAACACTGAAGCTTTCTTT. It specifies CASSFIFSNTEAFF. Filled out from reference TRBV5-6 and TRBJ1-1, the complete variable domain reads DAGVTQSPTHLIKTRGQQVTLRCSPKSGHDTVSWYQQALGQGPQFIFQYYEEEERQRGNFPDRFSGHQFPNYSSELNVNALLLGDSALYLCASSFIFSNTEAFFGQGTRLTVV.